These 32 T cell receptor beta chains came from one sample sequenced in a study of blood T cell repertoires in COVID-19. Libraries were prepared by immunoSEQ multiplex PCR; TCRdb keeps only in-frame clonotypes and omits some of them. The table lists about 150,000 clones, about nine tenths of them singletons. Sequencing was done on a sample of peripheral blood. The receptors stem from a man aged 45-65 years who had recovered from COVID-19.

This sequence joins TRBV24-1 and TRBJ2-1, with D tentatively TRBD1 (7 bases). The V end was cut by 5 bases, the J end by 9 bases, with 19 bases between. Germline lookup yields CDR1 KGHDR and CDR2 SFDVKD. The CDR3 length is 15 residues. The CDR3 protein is CATSGPGGQNAEQFF. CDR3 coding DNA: TGTGCCACCAGTGGCCCAGGGGGGCAGAACGCTGAGCAGTTCTTC.

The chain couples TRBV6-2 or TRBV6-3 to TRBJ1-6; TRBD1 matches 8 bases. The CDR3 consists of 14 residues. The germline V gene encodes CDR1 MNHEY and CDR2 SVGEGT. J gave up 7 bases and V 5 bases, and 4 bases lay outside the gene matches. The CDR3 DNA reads TGTGCCAGCAGTCGGGACAGGAACAATTCACCCCTCCACTTT. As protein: CASSRDRNNSPLHF.

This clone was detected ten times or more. In nucleotides, the CDR3 is TGTGCCAGCAGTTATTCCAGTCTTGGTGGGCTTGGAGAAGCTTTCTTT. Protein: CASSYSSLGGLGEAFF. The chain combines TRBV6-6 with TRBJ1-1; D is unresolved. CDR1 and CDR2 from the germline V gene are MNHNY and SVGAGI (reference sequence). This CDR3 region has 16 residues. The V gene lost 3 bases and the J gene lost 8 bases, with 22 bases spanning the gap.

As DNA, the CDR3 is TGTGCCAGCAGCCAAGCCCCCCTAGCGGGGGTCTACGAGCAGTACTTC. Translation: CASSQAPLAGVYEQYF. The chain joins TRBV3-1 (or the pseudogene TRBV3-2) to TRBJ2-7; 10 bases align to TRBD2. The CDR3 extends over 16 amino acids. Per the germline V gene, CDR1 is LGHDT and CDR2 is YNNKEL (reference sequence). Trimming took 1 base from V and 3 from J; bases not matched to a gene: 6.

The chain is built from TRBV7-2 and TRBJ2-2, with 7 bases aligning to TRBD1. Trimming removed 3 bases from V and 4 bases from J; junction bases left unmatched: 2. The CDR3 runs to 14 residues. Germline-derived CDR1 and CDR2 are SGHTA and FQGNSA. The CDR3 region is CASSLGQTTGELFF. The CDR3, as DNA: TGTGCCAGCAGCTTGGGACAGACCACCGGGGAGCTGTTTTTT.

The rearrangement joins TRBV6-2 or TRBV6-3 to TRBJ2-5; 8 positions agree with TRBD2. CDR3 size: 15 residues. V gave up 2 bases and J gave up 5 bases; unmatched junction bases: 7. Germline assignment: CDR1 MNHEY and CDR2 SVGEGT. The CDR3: CASSYRRGGFETQYF. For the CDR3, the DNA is TGTGCCAGCAGTTACCGACGGGGGGGATTTGAGACCCAGTACTTC.

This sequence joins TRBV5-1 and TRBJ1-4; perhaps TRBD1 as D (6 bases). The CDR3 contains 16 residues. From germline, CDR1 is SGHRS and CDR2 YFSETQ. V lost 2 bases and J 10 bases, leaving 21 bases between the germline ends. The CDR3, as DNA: TGCGCCAGCAGCTTAGAGAAACTGGGGGCTCGGGGAAAACTGTTTTTT. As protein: CASSLEKLGARGKLFF.

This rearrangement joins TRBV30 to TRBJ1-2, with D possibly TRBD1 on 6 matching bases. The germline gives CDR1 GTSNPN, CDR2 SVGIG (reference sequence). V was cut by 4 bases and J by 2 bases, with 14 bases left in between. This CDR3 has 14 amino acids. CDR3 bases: TGTGCCTGGAAACTGAATCAGGGGAACTATGGCTACACCTTC. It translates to CAWKLNQGNYGYTF.

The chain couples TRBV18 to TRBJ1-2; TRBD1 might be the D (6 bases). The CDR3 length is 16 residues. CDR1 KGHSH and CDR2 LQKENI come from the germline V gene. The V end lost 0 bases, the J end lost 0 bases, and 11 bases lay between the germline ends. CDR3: CASSPPGGEANYGYTF. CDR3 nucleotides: TGTGCCAGCTCACCACCAGGGGGGGAAGCTAACTATGGCTACACCTTC.

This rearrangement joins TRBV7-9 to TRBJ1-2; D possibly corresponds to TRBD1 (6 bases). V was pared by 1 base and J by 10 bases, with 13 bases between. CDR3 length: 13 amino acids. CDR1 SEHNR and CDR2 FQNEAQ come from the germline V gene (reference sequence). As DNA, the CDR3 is TGTGCCAGCAGCTTAGGACAGGATTTAGCCTACACCTTC. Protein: CASSLGQDLAYTF.

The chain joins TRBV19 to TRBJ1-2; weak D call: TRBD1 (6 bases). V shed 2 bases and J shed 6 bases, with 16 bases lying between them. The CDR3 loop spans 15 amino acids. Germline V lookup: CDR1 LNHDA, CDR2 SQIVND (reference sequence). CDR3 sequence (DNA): TGTGCCAGTAGTATACCCCTTGACAGGAGCCATGGCTACACCTTC. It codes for CASSIPLDRSHGYTF.

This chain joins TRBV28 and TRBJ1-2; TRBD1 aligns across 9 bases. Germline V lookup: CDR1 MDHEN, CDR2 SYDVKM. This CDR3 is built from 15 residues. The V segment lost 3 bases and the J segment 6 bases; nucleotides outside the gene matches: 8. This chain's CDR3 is CASSFGTGNVDGYTF. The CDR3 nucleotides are TGTGCCAGCAGTTTCGGGACAGGGAATGTGGATGGCTACACCTTC.

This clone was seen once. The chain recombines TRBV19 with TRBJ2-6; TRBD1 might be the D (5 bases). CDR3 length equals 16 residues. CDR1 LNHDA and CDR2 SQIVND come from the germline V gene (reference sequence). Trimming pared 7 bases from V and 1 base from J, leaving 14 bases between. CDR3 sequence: CASTAGFSSGANVLTF. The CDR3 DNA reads TGTGCCAGTACGGCAGGGTTTTCGTCTGGGGCCAACGTCCTGACTTTC.

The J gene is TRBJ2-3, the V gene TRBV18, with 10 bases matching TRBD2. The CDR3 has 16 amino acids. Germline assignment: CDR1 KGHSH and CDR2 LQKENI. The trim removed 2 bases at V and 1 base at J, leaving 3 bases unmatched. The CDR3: CASSPTGTSGTDTQYF. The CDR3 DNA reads TGTGCCAGCTCACCAACCGGGACTAGCGGCACAGATACGCAGTATTTT. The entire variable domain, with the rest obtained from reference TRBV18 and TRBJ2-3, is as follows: NAGVMQNPRHLVRRRGQEARLRCSPMKGHSHVYWYRQLPEEGLKFMVYLQKENIIDESGMPKERFSAEFPKEGPSILRIQQVVRGDSAAYFCASSPTGTSGTDTQYFGPGTRLTVL.

The CDR3 DNA reads as TGCGCCAGCAGCCCAGGGGACAGGGATAACTACGAGCAGTACTTC. Translating it yields CASSPGDRDNYEQYF. The gene calls are TRBV5-1 and TRBJ2-7; 9 nucleotides agree with TRBD1. The CDR3 is made up of 15 amino acids. The V and J ends lost 4 bases and 3 bases, in that order; junction bases with no gene match: 8. Germline loops: CDR1 SGHRS, CDR2 YFSETQ.

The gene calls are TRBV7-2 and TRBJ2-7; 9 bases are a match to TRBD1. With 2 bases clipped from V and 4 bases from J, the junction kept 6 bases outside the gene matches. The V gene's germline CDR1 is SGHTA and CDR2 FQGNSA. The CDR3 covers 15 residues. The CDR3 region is CASSLSRTGDYEQYF. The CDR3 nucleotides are TGTGCCAGCAGCTTATCTAGGACAGGGGATTACGAGCAGTACTTC.

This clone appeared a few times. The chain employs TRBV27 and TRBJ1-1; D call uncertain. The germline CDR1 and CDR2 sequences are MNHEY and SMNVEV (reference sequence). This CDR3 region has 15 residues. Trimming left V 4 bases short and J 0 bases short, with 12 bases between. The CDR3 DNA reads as TGTGCCAGCAGTTCATTGGCAGATATGAACACTGAAGCTTTCTTT. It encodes CASSSLADMNTEAFF.

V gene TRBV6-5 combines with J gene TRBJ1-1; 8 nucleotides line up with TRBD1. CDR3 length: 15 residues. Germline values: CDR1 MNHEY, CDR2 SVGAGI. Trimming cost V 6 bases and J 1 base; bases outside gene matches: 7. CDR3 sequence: CASSTTGGTNTEAFF. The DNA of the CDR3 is TGTGCCAGCAGCACCACAGGGGGAACGAACACTGAAGCTTTCTTT.

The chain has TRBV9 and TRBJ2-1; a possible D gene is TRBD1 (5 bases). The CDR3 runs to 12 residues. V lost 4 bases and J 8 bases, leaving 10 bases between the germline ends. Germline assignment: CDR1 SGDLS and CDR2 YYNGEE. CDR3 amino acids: CASSLWGDEQFF. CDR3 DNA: TGTGCCAGCAGCCTGTGGGGCGATGAGCAGTTCTTC. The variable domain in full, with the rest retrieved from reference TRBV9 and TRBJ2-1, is DSGVTQTPKHLITATGQRVTLRCSPRSGDLSVYWYQQSLDQGLQFLIQYYNGEERAKGNILERFSAQQFPDLHSELNLSSLELGDSALYFCASSLWGDEQFFGPGTRLTVL.

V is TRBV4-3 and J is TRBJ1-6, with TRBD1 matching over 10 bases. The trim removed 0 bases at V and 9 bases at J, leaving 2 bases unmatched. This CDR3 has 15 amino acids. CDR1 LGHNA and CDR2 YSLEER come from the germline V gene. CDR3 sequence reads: CASSQEGTGVSPLHF. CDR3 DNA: TGCGCCAGCAGCCAAGAAGGGACAGGGGTTTCACCCCTCCACTTT.

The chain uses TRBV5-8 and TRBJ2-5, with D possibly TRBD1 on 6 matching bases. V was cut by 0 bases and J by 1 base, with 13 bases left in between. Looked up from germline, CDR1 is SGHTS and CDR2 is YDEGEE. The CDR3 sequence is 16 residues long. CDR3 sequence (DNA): TGTGCCAGCAGCTTGGTCGGCAGGGGATCCCAAGAGACCCAGTACTTC. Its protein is CASSLVGRGSQETQYF.

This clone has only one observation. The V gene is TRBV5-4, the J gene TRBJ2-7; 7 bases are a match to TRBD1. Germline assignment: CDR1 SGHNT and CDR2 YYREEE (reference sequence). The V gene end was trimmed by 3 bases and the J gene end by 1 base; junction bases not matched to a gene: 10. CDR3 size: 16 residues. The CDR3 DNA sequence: TGTGCCAGCAGCTCGGCCGCGACAGGGCCTTCCTACGAGCAGTACTTC. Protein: CASSSAATGPSYEQYF.

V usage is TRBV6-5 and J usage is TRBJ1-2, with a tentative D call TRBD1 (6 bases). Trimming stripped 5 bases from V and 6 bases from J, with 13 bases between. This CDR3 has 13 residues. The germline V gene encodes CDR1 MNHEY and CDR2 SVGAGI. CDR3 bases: TGTGCCAGCAGTAGAGGGGGAGTCGATGGCTACACCTTC. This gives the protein CASSRGGVDGYTF.

CDR3 nucleotides: TGCGCCAGCAGCCCACGGACAGGGGATGGCTACACCTTC. Amino acid sequence: CASSPRTGDGYTF. The chain uses TRBV5-1 and TRBJ1-2; 9 bases are shared with TRBD1. This CDR3 contains 13 residues. The J segment lost 6 bases and the V segment lost 4 bases, leaving 4 bases of the junction unmatched. Germline-derived CDR1 and CDR2 are SGHRS and YFSETQ.

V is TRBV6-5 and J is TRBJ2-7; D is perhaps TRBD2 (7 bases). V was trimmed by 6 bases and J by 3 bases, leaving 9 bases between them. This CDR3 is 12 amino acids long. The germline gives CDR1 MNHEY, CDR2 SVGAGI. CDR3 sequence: CASRRGGYEQYF. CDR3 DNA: TGTGCCAGCAGGAGGGGGGGCTACGAGCAGTACTTC.

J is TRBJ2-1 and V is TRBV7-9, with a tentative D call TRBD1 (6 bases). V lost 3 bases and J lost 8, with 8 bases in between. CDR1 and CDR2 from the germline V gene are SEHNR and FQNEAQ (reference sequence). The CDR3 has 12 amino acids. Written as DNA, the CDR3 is TGTGCCAGCAGCTTTCAGGGGTATGAGCAGTTCTTC. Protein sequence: CASSFQGYEQFF.

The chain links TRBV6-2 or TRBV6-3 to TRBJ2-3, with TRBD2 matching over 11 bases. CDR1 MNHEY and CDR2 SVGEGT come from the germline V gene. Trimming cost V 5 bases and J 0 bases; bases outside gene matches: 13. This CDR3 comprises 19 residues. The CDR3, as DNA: TGTGCCAGCAGTACCCCTTTTGGTTTAGCGGGGGGGAGCACAGATACGCAGTATTTT. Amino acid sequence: CASSTPFGLAGGSTDTQYF.

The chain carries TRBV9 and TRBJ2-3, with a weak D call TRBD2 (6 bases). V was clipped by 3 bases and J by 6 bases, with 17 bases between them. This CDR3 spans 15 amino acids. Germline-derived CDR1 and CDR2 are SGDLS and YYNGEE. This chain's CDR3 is CASSEEGLLGDTQYF. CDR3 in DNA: TGTGCCAGCAGCGAGGAGGGACTGTTAGGTGATACGCAGTATTTT.

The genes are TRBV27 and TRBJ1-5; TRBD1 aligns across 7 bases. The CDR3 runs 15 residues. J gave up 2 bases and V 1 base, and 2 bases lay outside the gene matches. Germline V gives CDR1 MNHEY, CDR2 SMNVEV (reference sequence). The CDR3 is CASSLWGTGNQPQHF. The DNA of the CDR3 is TGTGCCAGCAGTTTATGGGGGACAGGCAATCAGCCCCAGCATTTT.

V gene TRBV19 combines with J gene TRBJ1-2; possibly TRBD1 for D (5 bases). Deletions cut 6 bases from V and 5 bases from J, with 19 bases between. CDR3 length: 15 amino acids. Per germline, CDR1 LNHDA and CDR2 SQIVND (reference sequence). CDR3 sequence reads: CASRKIGTGGYGYTF. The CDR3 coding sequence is TGTGCCAGTAGGAAAATCGGGACGGGAGGTTATGGCTACACCTTC.

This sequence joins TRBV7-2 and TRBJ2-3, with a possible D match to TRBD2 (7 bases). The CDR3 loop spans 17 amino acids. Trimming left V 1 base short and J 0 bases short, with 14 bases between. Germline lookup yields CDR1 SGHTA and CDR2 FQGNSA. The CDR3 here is CASSLDAGARSTDTQYF. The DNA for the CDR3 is TGTGCCAGCAGCTTAGATGCGGGGGCTAGAAGCACAGATACGCAGTATTTT.

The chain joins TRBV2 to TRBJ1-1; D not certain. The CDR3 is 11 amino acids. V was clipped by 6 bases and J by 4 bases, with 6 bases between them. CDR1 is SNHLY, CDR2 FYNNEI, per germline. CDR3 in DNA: TGTGCCAGCAGCTACCGCACTGAAGCTTTCTTT. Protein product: CASSYRTEAFF.